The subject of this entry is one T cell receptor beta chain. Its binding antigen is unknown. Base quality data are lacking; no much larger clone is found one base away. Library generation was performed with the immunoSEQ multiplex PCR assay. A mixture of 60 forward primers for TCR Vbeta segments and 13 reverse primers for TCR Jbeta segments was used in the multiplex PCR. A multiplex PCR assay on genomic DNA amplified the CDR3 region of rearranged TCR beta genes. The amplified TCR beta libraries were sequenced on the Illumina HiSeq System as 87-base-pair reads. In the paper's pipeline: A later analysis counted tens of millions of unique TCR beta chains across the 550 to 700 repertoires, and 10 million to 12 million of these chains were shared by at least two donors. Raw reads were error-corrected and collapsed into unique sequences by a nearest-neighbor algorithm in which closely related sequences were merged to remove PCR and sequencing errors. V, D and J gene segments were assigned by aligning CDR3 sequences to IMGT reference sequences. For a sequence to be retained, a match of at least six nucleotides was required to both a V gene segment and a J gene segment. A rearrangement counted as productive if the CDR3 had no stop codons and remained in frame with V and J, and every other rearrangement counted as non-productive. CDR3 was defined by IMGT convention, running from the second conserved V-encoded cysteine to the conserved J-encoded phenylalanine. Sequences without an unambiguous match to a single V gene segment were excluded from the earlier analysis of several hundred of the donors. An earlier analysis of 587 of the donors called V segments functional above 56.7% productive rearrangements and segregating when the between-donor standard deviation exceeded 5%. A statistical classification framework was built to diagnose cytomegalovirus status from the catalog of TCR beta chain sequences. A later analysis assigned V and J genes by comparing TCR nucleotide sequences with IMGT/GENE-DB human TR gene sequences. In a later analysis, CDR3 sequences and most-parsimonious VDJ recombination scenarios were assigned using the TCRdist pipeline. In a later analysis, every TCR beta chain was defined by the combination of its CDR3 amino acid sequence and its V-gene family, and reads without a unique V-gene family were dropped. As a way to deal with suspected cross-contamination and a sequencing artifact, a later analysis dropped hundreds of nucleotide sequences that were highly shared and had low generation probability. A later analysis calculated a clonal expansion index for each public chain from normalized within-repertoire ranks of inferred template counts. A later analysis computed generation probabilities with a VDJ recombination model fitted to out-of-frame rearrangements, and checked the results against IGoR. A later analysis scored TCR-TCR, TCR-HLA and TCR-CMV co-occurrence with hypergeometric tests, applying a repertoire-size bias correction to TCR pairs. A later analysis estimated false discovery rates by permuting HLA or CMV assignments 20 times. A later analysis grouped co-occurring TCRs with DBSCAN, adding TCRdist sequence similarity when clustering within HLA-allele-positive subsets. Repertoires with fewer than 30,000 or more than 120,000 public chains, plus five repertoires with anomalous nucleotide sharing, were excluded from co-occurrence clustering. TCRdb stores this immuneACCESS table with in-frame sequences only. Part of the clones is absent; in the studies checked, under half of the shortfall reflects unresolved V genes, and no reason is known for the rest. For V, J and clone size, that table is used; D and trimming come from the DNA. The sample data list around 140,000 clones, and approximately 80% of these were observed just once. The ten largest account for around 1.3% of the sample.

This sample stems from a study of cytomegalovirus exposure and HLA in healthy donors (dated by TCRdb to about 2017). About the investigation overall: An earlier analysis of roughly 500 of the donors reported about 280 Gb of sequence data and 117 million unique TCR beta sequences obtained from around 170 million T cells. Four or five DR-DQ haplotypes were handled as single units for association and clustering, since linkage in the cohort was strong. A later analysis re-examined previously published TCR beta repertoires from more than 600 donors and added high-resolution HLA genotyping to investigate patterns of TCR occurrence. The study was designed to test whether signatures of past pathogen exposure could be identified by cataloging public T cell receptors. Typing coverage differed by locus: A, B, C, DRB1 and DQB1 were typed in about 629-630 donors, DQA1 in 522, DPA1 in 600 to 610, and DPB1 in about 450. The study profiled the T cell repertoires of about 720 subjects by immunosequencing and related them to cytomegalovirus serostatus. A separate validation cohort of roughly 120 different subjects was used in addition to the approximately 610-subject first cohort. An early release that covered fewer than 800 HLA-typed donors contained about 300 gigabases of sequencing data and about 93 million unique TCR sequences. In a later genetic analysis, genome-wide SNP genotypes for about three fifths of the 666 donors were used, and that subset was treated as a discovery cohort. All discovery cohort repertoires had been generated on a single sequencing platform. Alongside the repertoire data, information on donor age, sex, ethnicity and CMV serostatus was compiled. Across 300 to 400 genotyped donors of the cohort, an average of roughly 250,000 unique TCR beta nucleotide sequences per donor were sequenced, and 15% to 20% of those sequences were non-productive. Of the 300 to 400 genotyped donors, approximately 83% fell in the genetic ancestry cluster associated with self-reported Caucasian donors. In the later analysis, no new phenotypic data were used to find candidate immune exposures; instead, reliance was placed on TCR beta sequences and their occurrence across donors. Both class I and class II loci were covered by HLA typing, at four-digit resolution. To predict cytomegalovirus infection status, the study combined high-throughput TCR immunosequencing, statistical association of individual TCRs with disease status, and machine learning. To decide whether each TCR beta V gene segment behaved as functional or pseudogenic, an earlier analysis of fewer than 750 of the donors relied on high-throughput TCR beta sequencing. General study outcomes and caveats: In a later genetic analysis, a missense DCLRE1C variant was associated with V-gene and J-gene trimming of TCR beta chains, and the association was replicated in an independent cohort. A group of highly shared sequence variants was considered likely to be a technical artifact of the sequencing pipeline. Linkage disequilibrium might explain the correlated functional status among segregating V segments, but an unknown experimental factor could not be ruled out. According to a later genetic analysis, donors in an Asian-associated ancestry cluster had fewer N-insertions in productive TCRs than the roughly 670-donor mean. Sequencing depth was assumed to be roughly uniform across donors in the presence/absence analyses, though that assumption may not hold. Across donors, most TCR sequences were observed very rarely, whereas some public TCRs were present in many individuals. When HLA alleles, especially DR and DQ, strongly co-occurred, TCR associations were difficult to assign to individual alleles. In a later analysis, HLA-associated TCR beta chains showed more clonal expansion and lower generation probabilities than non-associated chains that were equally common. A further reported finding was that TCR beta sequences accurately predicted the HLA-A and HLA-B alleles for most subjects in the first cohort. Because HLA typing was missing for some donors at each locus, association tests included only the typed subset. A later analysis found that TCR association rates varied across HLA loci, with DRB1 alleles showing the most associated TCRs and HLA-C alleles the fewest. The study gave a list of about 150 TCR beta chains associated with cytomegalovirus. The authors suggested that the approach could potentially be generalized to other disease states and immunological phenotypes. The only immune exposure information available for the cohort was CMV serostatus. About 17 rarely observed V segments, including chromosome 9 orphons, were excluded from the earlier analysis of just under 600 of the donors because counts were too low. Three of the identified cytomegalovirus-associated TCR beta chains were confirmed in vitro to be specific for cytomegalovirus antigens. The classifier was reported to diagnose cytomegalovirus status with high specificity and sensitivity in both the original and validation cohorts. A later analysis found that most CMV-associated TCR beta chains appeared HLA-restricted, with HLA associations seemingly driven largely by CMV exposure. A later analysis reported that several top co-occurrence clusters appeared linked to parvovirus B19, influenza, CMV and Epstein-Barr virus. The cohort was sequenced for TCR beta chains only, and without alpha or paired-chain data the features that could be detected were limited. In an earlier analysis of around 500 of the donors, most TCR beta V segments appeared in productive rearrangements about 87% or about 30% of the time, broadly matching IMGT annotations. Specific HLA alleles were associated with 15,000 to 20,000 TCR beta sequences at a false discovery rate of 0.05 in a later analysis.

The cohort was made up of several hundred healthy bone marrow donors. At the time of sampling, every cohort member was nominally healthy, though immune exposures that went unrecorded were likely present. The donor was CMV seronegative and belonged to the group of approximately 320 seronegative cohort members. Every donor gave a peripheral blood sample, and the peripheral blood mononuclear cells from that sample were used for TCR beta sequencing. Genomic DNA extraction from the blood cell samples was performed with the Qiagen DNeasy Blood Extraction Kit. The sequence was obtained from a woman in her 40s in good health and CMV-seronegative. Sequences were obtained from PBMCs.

The nucleotide sequence reads TGTGCCAGCAGTTTCACAGGGGGTTCTGGAAACACCATATATTTT. This encodes CASSFTGGSGNTIYF. Rearrangement joined TRBV6-6 to TRBJ1-3; the junction holds 8 bases that match TRBD1. V is trimmed back by 4 bases and J by 1 base, and the junction contains 3 bases that no gene match accounts for. Measured from the cysteine to the phenylalanine, the CDR3 is 15 residues long. Of all the DNA, just the CDR3 is kept, 45 bases in frame from base 1. Via the germline V gene (reference sequence), CDR1 is MNHNY and CDR2 SVGAGI.